This T cell receptor (beta chain) originates from a study of CD8 T cells in Susac syndrome. This clonotype has a handful of counts. One end of the junction does not line up with germline, which may come from a read error. The CDR3 has 14 amino acids. CDR1 LGHDT and CDR2 YNNKEL come from the germline V gene (reference sequence). Random hexamers were used to reverse transcribe an amount of about 0.45 to 1 ug RNA. immunoSEQ multiplex PCR amplified TCR beta CDR3 across 54 Vbeta, 13 Jbeta. TCRdb ran MiXCR on the immunoSEQ multiplex PCR reads and lists one entry per CDR3 protein. The repertoire holds some 150,000 distinct CDR3 sequences, with just under 95% as singletons. Negative magnetic isolation gave CD8+ and CD4+ cells; FACS enriched CD8+ TEMRA.

This TCR derives from a human donor with multiple sclerosis. The sample consisted of CD8+ T cells from PBMCs. The J gene is TRBJ2-1, the V gene TRBV3-1; the D gene is possibly TRBD2 (5 bases). As DNA, the CDR3 is TGTGCCAGCAGCCAGTTGGGAGCCTACAATGAGCAGTTCTTT. Its translation: CASSQLGAYNEQFF.